The 13 T cell receptor beta chains in this list originate from one sample, sequenced in a study of B cell selection in AIRE deficiency. The regulatory T cell sort gate was CD4+CD25hiCD127low/negative. Some clones are missing from TCRdb's copy, which holds only in-frame ones; the method was immunoSEQ multiplex PCR. Among over 20,000 clones, about nine tenths were seen once, and the ten largest hold roughly 1.5%. The specimen sequenced was CD4+CD25+ Tregs sorted from PBMCs. The receptor set was obtained from a human donor in good health.

The chain carries TRBV5-1 and TRBJ1-4; 7 bases are a match to TRBD1. The CDR3 extends over 15 amino acids. J gave up 3 bases and V 2 bases, and 4 bases lay outside the gene matches. Germline CDR1 reads SGHRS; CDR2 reads YFSETQ. In DNA, the CDR3 is TGCGCCAGCAGCTTACAGGGGACACCTAATGAAAAACTGTTTTTT. Its protein product is CASSLQGTPNEKLFF.

The count of this clone is one. The chain combines TRBV5-1 with TRBJ2-1, with 15 bases matching TRBD2. The CDR3 sequence is 17 residues long. Germline assignment: CDR1 SGHRS and CDR2 YFSETQ. The V segment lost 4 bases and the J segment 0 bases; nucleotides outside the gene matches: 2. The CDR3 here is CASSRTSGGASYNEQFF. CDR3 nucleotides: TGCGCCAGCAGCAGGACTAGCGGGGGGGCCTCCTACAATGAGCAGTTCTTC.

This clone was seen more than once but under ten times. The chain employs TRBV11-3 and TRBJ1-2; 8 bases fit TRBD1. The CDR3 is made up of 14 amino acids. The junction had 5 bases not matched to a gene; V was cut back by 6 bases and J by 2 bases. Germline CDR1 is SGHNT and CDR2 is YENEEA. Written as DNA, the CDR3 is TGTGCCAGCAGTTTAAGACAGGGGAACTATGGCTACACCTTC. Amino acids: CASSLRQGNYGYTF.

V gene TRBV6-5 combines with J gene TRBJ1-4; tentatively, D is TRBD1 (6 bases). The CDR3 length is 14 residues. Trimming shortened V by 4 bases and J by 8 bases, and 14 bases separated the two germline ends. CDR1 is MNHEY and CDR2 is SVGAGI in the germline V gene. CDR3: CASSWVQGREKLFF. The CDR3, as DNA: TGTGCCAGCAGTTGGGTACAGGGAAGGGAAAAACTGTTTTTT.

The J gene is TRBJ2-3, the V gene TRBV6-6; possible D gene TRBD2, 6 bases. This CDR3 contains 14 residues. Trimming removed 9 bases at V and 5 bases at J, with 18 bases between. From germline, CDR1 is MNHNY and CDR2 SVGAGI (reference sequence). CDR3 sequence: CASSPGRDVDTQYF. DNA for the CDR3: TGTGCCAGTAGTCCGGGGCGGGACGTAGATACGCAGTATTTT.

V usage is TRBV7-6 and J usage is TRBJ2-5; no definite D call. There are 16 residues in the CDR3. The V end lost 0 bases, the J end lost 1 base, and 12 bases lay between the germline ends. The germline V gene has CDR1 SGHVS and CDR2 FNYEAQ. The CDR3 nucleotides are TGTGCCAGCAGCTTAGCGCCGGGTATGGGCCAAGAGACCCAGTACTTC. It encodes CASSLAPGMGQETQYF.

As concerns this clone: It is unclear where the CDR3 begins or ends on the DNA, so no DNA is shown, and the CDR3 is as TCRdb lists it. This rearrangement joins TRBV30 to TRBJ2-3. The CDR3 is 13 residues long, ends included. CDR1 is GTSNPN, CDR2 SVGIG, per germline (reference sequence). CDR3 region: CAWRPGVGTGAIF.

The CDR3 region is CASSYRRDGYEQYF. The CDR3 DNA is TGTGCCAGCAGTTACAGGCGGGATGGCTACGAGCAGTACTTC. The rearrangement joins TRBV6-6 to TRBJ2-7; perhaps TRBD2 as D (6 bases). Germline CDR1 and CDR2: MNHNY and SVGAGI (reference sequence). The V end was cut by 2 bases, the J end by 3 bases, with 11 bases between. The CDR3 contains 14 residues.

CDR3 residues: CASNEPGQGYEQYF. CDR3 bases: TGTGCCAGCAACGAGCCGGGACAGGGTTACGAGCAGTACTTC. This sequence joins TRBV11-3 and TRBJ2-7; TRBD1 matches at 9 bases. V was clipped by 7 bases and J by 4 bases; unmatched bases: 8. The CDR3 totals 14 residues. CDR1 is SGHNT and CDR2 is YENEEA in the germline V gene. The whole variable domain, remainder taken from reference TRBV11-3 and TRBJ2-7, is EAGVVQSPRYKIIEKKQPVAFWCNPISGHNTLYWYLQNLGQGPELLIRYENEEAVDDSQLPKDRFSAERLKGVDSTLKIQPAELGDSAVYLCASNEPGQGYEQYFGPGTRLTVT.

V usage is TRBV6-6 and J usage is TRBJ2-7; TRBD1 matches 8 bases. The length of the CDR3 is 14 residues. The V segment lost 4 bases and the J segment 0 bases; nucleotides outside the gene matches: 2. The germline V gene has CDR1 MNHNY and CDR2 SVGAGI (reference sequence). CDR3: CASSWTGSSYEQYF. CDR3 coding DNA: TGTGCCAGCAGTTGGACAGGGAGCTCCTACGAGCAGTACTTC.

V and J are TRBV6-6 and TRBJ2-7; TRBD1 is a possible D gene (6 bases). Per germline, CDR1 MNHNY and CDR2 SVGAGI (reference sequence). The V end lost 5 bases, the J end lost 5 bases, and 19 bases lay between the germline ends. The CDR3 has 15 amino acids. The CDR3: CASSGFSGTNDEQYF. CDR3 DNA: TGTGCCAGCAGTGGCTTTTCCGGGACAAATGACGAGCAGTACTTC.

V usage is TRBV7-6 and J usage is TRBJ2-2, with TRBD2 as a possible D gene (5 bases). This CDR3 contains 16 residues. The germline gives CDR1 SGHVS, CDR2 FNYEAQ. The V end was cut by 5 bases, the J end by 5 bases, with 18 bases between. The CDR3 coding sequence is TGTGCCAGCAGCATTGGACTCCTCCGGAGGACCGGGGAGCTGTTTTTT. As protein: CASSIGLLRRTGELFF.

V gene TRBV30 combines with J gene TRBJ2-1; D unresolved. Between the trimmed V and J ends, which lost 2 bases and 9 bases, there was a span of 11 bases. The CDR3 is 12 amino acids. Germline V lookup: CDR1 GTSNPN, CDR2 SVGIG (reference sequence). CDR3 loop: CAWSWIGFEQFF. Here the CDR3 DNA reads TGTGCCTGGAGTTGGATAGGGTTTGAGCAGTTCTTC.